One T cell receptor beta chain is described in this entry. These data come from a study of Graves' ophthalmopathy and Graves' hyperthyroidism. Trimming removed 5 bases from V and 5 bases from J; junction bases left unmatched: 8. The CDR3 consists of 15 residues. CDR1 is SGHAT and CDR2 is FQDESV in the germline V gene (reference sequence). RNA transcripts were the source from which TCR beta CDR3 regions were amplified. A first-round RT-PCR used HTBI primers, followed by a second-round multiplex PCR. MiXCR, applied by TCRdb to the multiplex PCR reads, yields one record per CDR3 protein. The table shows a few hundred thousand distinct CDR3 sequences, with about 17% occurring only once.

What was sequenced was peripheral blood. This clonotype was obtained from an adult woman with stable Graves' hyperthyroidism. V usage is TRBV11-1 and J usage is TRBJ2-2; 7 bases are shared with TRBD1. CDR3 nucleotide sequence: TGTGCCAGCAGCAGACCAGGGGGAGTTACCGGGGAGCTGTTTTTT. It yields the protein CASSRPGGVTGELFF. The full variable domain, rest sourced from reference TRBV11-1 and TRBJ2-2, is EAEVAQSPRYKITEKSQAVAFWCDPISGHATLYWYRQILGQGPELLVQFQDESVVDDSQLPKDRFSAERLKGVDSTLKIQPAELGDSAMYLCASSRPGGVTGELFFGEGSRLTVL.